In this sample, the clone carrying this T cell receptor beta chain turned up a few times. Authors' processing steps: It was from reference gene primer amplification that nucleated cell counts were estimated. This table comes from immunoSEQ multiplex PCR, and its TCRdb copy is limited to in-frame clones, with some not included. Clone size and the V and J calls come from that table; the DNA yielded D and trimming. Of a few hundred thousand clones listed, approximately 85% are singletons. The data were taken from a study of blood T cell repertoires in COVID-19. Looking at the study overall: Acute and convalescent COVID-19 specimens originated in the United States, Italy and Spain. PBMCs, B-cell-depleted T cells, or T cells provided the cDNA or gDNA that made up the material.

Germline V gene sequence: CDR1 LNHNV, CDR2 YYDKDF (reference sequence). The CDR3 length is 14 residues. Deletions cut 1 base from V and 6 bases from J, with 10 bases between. This clonotype was sampled from a woman between 65 and 79 years old with acute or convalescent COVID-19. Sequences were obtained from peripheral blood. The chain links TRBV15 to TRBJ1-5, with no clear D. The CDR3 here is CATSRANRGQPQHF. CDR3 bases: TGTGCCACCAGCAGAGCAAATCGGGGTCAGCCCCAGCATTTT.